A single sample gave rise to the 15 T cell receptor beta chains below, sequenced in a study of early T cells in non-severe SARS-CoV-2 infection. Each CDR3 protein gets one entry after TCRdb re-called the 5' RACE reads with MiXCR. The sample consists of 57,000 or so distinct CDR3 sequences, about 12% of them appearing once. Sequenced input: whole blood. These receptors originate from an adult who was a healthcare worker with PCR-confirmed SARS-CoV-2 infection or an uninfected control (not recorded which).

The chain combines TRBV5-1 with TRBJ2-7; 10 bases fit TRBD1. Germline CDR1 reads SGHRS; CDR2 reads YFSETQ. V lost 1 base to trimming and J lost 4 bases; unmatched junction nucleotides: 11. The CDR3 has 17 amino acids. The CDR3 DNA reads TGCGCCAGCAGCTTGACGTCTTCGGGACAGGGGCAGTACGAGCAGTACTTC. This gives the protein CASSLTSSGQGQYEQYF.

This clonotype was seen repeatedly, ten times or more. Here the CDR3 reads CASSLDRYYGYTF. The CDR3 DNA follows: TGCGCCAGCAGCCTGGACCGCTACTATGGCTACACCTTC. V is TRBV5-1 and J is TRBJ1-2; D gene uncertain. Per the germline V gene, CDR1 is SGHRS and CDR2 is YFSETQ. The CDR3 is 13 amino acids. Trimming left V 4 bases short and J 3 bases short, with 10 bases between.

CDR3 DNA sequence: TGTGCCAGCAGTCCCGCGGGACAGGAGGATCAGCCCCAGCATTTT. It encodes CASSPAGQEDQPQHF. This chain uses TRBV12-3 or TRBV12-4 with TRBJ1-5, with TRBD1 matching 8 bases. The trim removed 5 bases at V and 5 bases at J, leaving 8 bases unmatched. The CDR3 loop spans 15 amino acids.

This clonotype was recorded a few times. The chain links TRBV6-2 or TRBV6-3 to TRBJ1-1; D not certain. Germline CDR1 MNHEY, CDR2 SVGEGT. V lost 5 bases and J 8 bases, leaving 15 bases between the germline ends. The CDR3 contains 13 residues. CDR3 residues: CASSRALGREAFF. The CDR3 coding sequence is TGTGCCAGCAGTCGGGCTTTAGGCCGCGAAGCTTTCTTT.

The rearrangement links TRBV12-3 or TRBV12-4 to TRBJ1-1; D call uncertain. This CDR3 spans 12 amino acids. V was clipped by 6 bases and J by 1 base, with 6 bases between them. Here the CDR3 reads CASRERNTEAFF. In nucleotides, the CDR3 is TGTGCCAGCAGGGAGCGGAACACTGAAGCTTTCTTT.

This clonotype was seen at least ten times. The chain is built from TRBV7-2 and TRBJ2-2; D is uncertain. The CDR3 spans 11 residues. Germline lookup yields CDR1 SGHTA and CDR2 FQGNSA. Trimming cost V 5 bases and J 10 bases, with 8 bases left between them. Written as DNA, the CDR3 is TGTGCCAGCAGCCCCCTTCTGGAGCTGTTTTTT. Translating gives CASSPLLELFF.

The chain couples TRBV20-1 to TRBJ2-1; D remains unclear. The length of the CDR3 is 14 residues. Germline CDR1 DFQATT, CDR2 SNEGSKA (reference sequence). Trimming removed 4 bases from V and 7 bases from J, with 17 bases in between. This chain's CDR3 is CSAIDTSLGNEQFF. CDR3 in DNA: TGCAGTGCTATAGACACAAGCTTAGGGAATGAGCAGTTCTTC.

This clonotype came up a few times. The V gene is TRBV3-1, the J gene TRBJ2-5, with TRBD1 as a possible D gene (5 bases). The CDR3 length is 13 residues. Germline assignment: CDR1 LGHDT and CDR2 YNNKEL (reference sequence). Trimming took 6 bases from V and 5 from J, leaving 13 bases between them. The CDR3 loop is CASSGAASETQYF. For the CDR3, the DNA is TGTGCCAGCAGTGGGGCGGCTTCCGAGACCCAGTACTTC.

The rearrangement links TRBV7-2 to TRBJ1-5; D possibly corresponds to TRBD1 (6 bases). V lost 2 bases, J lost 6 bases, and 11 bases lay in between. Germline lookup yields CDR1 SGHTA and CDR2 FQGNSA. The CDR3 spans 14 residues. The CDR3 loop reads CASSLTTGGQPQHF. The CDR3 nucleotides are TGTGCCAGCAGCTTAACGACAGGCGGTCAGCCCCAGCATTTT.

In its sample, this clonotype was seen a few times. CDR3 protein: CASSPTNNEQFF. For the CDR3, the DNA is TGCGCCAGCAGCCCCACAAACAATGAGCAGTTCTTC. This sequence joins TRBV4-1 and TRBJ2-1; no definite D call. Trimming removed 4 bases from V and 5 bases from J, with 6 bases in between. This CDR3 is built from 12 residues. Germline CDR1 and CDR2: MGHRA and YSYEKL.

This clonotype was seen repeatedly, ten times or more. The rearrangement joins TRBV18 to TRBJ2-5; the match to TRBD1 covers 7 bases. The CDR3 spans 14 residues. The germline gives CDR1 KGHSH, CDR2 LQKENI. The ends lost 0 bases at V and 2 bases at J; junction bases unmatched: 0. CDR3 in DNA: TGTGCCAGCTCACCACCGACAGGGCAAGAGACCCAGTACTTC. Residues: CASSPPTGQETQYF.

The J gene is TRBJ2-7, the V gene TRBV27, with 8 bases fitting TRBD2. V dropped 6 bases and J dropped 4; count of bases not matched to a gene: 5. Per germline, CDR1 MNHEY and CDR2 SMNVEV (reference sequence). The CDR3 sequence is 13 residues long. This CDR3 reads CASRRGGTYEQYF. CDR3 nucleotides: TGTGCCAGCAGACGGGGGGGTACATACGAGCAGTACTTC.

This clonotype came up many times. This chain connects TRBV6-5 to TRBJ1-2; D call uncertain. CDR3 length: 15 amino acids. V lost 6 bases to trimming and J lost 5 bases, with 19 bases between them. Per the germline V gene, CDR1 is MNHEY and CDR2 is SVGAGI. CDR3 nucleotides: TGTGCCAGCAGGCCCCCTGGGTACTCAAATTATGGCTACACCTTC. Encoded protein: CASRPPGYSNYGYTF.

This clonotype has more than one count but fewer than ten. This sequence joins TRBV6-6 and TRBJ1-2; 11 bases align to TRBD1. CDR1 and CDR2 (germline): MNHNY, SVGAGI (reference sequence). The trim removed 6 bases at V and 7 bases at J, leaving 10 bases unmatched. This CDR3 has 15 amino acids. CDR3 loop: CASSHVGTGGRGYTF. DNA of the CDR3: TGTGCCAGCAGCCATGTTGGGACAGGGGGACGTGGCTACACCTTC.

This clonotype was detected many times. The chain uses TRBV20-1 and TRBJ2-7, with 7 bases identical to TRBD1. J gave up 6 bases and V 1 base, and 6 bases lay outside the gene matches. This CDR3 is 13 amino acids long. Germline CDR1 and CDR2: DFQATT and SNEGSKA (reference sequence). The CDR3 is CSARGTGASEQYF. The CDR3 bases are TGCAGTGCTAGAGGGACAGGAGCCAGCGAGCAGTACTTC.